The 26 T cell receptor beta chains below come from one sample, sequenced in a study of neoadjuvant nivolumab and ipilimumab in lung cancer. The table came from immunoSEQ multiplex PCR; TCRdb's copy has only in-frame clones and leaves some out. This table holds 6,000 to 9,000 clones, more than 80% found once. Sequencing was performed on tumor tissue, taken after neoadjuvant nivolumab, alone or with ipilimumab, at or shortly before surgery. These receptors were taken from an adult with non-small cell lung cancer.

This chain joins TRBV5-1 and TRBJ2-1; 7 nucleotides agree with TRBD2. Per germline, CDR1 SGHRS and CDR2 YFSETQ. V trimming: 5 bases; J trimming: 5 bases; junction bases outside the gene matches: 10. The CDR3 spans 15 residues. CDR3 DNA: TGCGCCAGCAGTTCCCGGGGGGTCGGTGACAATGAGCAGTTCTTC. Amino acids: CASSSRGVGDNEQFF.

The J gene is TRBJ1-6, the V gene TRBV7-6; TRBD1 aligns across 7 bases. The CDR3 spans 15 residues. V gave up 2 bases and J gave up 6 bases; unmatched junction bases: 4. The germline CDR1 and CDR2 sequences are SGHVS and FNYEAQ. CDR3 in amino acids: CASSLTQGLNSPLHF. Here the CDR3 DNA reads TGTGCCAGCAGCTTAACACAGGGGCTTAATTCACCCCTCCACTTT.

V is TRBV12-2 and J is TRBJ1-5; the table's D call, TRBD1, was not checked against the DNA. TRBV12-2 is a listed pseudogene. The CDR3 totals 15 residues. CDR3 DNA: TGTGCAAGTCGCTCGACAGAATACCCCAATCAGCCCCAGCATTTT. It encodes CASRSTEYPNQPQHF.

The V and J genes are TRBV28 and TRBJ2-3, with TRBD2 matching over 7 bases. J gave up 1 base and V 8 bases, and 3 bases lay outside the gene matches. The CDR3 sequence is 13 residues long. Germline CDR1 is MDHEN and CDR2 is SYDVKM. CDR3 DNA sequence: TGTGCCAGCGAGGGAGGGGGCACAGATACGCAGTATTTT. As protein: CASEGGGTDTQYF.

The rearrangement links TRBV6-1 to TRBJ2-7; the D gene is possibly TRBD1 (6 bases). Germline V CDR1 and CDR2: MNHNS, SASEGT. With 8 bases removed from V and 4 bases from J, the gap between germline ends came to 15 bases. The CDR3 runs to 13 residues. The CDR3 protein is CASLNRETYEQYF. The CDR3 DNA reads TGTGCCAGCTTAAACAGGGAGACGTACGAGCAGTACTTC.

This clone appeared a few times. The CDR3 bases are TGTGCCAGCAGGCCAACAGGTTCGGGCACCGGGGAGCTGTTTTTT. Translation gives CASRPTGSGTGELFF. The chain uses TRBV7-6 and TRBJ2-2; tentatively, D is TRBD1 (5 bases). Trimming took 6 bases from V and 4 from J, leaving 15 bases between them. Germline CDR1 is SGHVS and CDR2 is FNYEAQ. The CDR3 sequence is 15 residues long.

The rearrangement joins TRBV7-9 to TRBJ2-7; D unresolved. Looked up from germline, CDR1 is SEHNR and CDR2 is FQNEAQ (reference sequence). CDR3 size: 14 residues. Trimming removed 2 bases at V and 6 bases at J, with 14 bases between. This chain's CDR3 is CASSLNNELSEQYF. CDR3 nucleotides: TGTGCCAGCAGCTTAAATAATGAGCTTTCCGAGCAGTACTTC.

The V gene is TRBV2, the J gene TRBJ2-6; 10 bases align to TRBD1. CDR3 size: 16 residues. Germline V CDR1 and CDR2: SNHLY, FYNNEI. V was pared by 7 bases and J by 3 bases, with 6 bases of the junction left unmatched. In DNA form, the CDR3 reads TGTGCCAGCATTACCGGGACAGGGGTTGGGGCCAACGTCCTGACTTTC. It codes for CASITGTGVGANVLTF. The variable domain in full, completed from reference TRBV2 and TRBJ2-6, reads EPEVTQTPSHQVTQMGQEVILRCVPISNHLYFYWYRQILGQKVEFLVSFYNNEISEKSEIFDDQFSVERPDGSNFTLKIRSTKLEDSAMYFCASITGTGVGANVLTFGAGSRLTVL.

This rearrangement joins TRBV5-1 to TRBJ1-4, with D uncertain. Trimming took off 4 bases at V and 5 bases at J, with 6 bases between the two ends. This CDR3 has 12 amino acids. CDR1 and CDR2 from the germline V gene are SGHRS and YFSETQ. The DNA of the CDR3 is TGCGCCAGCAGCCATGGGAATGAAAAACTGTTTTTT. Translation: CASSHGNEKLFF.

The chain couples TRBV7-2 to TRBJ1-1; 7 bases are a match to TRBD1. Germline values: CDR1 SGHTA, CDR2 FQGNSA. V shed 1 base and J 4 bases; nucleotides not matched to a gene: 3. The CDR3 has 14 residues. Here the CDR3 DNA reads TGTGCCAGCAGCTTAGATAACAGGGGCACTGAAGCTTTCTTT. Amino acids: CASSLDNRGTEAFF.

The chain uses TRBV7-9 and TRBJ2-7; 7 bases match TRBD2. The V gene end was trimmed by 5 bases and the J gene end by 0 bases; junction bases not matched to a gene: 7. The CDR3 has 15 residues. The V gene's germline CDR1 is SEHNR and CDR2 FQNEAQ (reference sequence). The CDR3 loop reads CASSHGGSGSYEQYF. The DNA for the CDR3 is TGTGCCAGCAGCCACGGGGGGTCAGGCTCCTACGAGCAGTACTTC.

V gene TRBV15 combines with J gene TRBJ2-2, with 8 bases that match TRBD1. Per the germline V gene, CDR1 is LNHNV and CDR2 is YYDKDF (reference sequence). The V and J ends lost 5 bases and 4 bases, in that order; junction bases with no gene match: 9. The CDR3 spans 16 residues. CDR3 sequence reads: CATSGDRGMGTGELFF. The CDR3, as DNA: TGTGCCACCAGCGGCGACAGGGGTATGGGCACCGGGGAGCTGTTTTTT.

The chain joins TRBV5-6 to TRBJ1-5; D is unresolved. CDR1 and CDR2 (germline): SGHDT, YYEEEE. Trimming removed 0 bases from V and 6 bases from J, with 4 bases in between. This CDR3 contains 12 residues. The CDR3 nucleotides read TGTGCCAGCAGCTTGGGCAGTCAGCCCCAGCATTTT. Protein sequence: CASSLGSQPQHF.

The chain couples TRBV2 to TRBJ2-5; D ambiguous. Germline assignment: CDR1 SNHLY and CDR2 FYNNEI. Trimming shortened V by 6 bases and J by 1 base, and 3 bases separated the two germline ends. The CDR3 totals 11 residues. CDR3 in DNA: TGTGCCAGCAGCCCCCAAGAGACCCAGTACTTC. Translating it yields CASSPQETQYF.

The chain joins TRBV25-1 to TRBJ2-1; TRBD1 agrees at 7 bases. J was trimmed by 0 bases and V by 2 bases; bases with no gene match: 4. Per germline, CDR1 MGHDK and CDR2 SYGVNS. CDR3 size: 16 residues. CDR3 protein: CASSERGRSSYNEQFF. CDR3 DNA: TGTGCCAGCAGTGAAAGGGGGCGGAGCTCCTACAATGAGCAGTTCTTC.

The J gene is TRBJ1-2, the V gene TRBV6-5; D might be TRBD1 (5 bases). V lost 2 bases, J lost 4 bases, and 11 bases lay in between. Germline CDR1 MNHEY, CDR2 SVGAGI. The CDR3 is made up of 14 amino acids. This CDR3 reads CASSYQRGGYGYTF. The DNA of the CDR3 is TGTGCCAGCAGTTACCAGCGGGGCGGCTATGGCTACACCTTC.

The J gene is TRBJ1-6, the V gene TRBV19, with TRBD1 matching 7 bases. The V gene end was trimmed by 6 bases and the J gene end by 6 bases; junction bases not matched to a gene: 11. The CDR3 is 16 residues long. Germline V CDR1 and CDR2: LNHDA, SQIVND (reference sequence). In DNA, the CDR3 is TGTGCCAGTAGAGACAGAGGGGACAGTAGTAATTCACCCCTCCACTTT. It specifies CASRDRGDSSNSPLHF.

CDR3 coding DNA: TGTGCCAGCACGTCCAGGGGGGTTCGGAAACTGTTTTTT. Its protein is CASTSRGVRKLFF. The chain carries TRBV2 and TRBJ1-4, with 7 bases that match TRBD1. V shed 7 bases and J 11 bases; nucleotides not matched to a gene: 10. Germline values: CDR1 SNHLY, CDR2 FYNNEI. This CDR3 has 13 amino acids.

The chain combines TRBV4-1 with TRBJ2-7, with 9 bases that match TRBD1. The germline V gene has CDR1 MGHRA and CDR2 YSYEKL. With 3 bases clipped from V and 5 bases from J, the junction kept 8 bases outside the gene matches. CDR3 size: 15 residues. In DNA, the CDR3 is TGCGCCAGCAGCCATCCGGGACAGGGATTCCACGAGCAGTACTTC. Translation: CASSHPGQGFHEQYF.

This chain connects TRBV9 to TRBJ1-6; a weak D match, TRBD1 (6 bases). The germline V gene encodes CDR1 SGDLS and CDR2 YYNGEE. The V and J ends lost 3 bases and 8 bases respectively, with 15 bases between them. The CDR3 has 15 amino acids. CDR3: CASSGRGFGDSPLHF. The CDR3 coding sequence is TGTGCCAGCAGCGGCAGGGGTTTTGGAGATTCACCCCTCCACTTT. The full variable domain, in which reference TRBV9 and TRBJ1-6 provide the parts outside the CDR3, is DSGVTQTPKHLITATGQRVTLRCSPRSGDLSVYWYQQSLDQGLQFLIQYYNGEERAKGNILERFSAQQFPDLHSELNLSSLELGDSALYFCASSGRGFGDSPLHFGNGTRLTVT.

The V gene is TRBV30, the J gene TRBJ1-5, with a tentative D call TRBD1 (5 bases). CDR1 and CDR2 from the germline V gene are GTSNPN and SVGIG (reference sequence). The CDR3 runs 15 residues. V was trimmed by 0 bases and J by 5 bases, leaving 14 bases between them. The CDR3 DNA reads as TGTGCCTGGAGTGTAGGGACGGGCCCTTATCAGCCCCAGCATTTT. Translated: CAWSVGTGPYQPQHF.

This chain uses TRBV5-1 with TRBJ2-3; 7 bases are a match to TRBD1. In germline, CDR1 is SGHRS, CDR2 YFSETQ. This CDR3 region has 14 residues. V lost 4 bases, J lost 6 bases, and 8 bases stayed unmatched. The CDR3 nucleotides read TGCGCCAGCAGCCAGACAGGGCGCTTTGATACGCAGTATTTT. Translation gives CASSQTGRFDTQYF.

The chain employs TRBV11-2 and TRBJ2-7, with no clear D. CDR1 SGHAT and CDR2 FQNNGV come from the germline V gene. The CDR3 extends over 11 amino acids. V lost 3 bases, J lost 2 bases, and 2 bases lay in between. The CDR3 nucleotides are TGTGCCAGCAGCTTTGCCTACGAGCAGTACTTC. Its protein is CASSFAYEQYF.

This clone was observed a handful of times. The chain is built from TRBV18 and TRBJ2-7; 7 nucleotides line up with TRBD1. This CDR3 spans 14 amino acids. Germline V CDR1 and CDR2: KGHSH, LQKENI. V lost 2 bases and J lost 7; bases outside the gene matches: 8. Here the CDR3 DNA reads TGTGCCAGCTCACCAGGTACAGGGGTCGGAGAGCAGTACTTC. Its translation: CASSPGTGVGEQYF.

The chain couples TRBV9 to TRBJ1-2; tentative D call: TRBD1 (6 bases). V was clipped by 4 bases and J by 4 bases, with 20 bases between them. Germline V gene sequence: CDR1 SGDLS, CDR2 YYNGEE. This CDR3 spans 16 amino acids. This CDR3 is CASSPPSTGFSYGYTF. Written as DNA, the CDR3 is TGTGCCAGCAGCCCCCCTTCTACAGGGTTCAGCTATGGCTACACCTTC.

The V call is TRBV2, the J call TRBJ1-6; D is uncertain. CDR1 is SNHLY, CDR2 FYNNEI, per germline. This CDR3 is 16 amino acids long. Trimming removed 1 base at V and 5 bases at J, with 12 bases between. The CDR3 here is CASSEEGTADNSPLHF. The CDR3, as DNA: TGTGCCAGCAGTGAAGAGGGAACAGCAGATAATTCACCCCTCCACTTT.